Presented here are 16 T cell receptor beta chains from one specimen sequenced in a study of T cell responses to AZD1222 COVID-19 vaccine. Method: immunoSEQ multiplex PCR; TCRdb's copy keeps in-frame clones and lacks some. The data hold some 150,000 clones, with more than 80% observed a single time. The sequencing used peripheral blood, collected on day 0 of AZD1222 vaccination. The source of these receptors is an adult in good health.

This chain links TRBV19 with TRBJ1-1; 8 bases line up with TRBD1. CDR3 length equals 14 residues. Germline CDR1 is LNHDA and CDR2 is SQIVND (reference sequence). The J segment lost 10 bases and the V segment lost 4 bases, leaving 11 bases of the junction unmatched. The CDR3 nucleotides are TGTGCCAGTAGTACCCGGGACAGGCCAGATAGAGCTTTCTTT. Protein: CASSTRDRPDRAFF. Supplemented by reference TRBV19 and TRBJ1-1, the full variable domain reads DGGITQSPKYLFRKEGQNVTLSCEQNLNHDAMYWYRQDPGQGLRLIYYSQIVNDFQKGDIAEGYSVSREKKESFPLTVTSAQKNPTAFYLCASSTRDRPDRAFFGQGTRLTVV.

The rearrangement joins TRBV2 to TRBJ1-5; tentative D call: TRBD1 (6 bases). Per the germline V gene, CDR1 is SNHLY and CDR2 is FYNNEI. V gave up 7 bases and J gave up 3 bases, with 13 bases separating them. CDR3 length: 14 amino acids. The CDR3 bases are TGTGCCAGCAACCGAGACAGGACCAATCAGCCCCAGCATTTT. It is translated as CASNRDRTNQPQHF.

The chain has TRBV7-9 and TRBJ1-6; D unclear. Germline assignment: CDR1 SEHNR and CDR2 FQNEAQ (reference sequence). This CDR3 comprises 13 residues. The V end lost 1 base, the J end lost 11 bases, and 9 bases lay between the germline ends. The CDR3 DNA reads TGTGCCAGCAGCTTAGGAGAGTCGGCACCCCTCCACTTT. Protein product: CASSLGESAPLHF. Together with reference TRBV7-9 and TRBJ1-6, the CDR3 gives the full variable domain: DTGVSQNPRHKITKRGQNVTFRCDPISEHNRLYWYRQTLGQGPEFLTYFQNEAQLEKSRLLSDRFSAERPKGSFSTLEIQRTEQGDSAMYLCASSLGESAPLHFGNGTRLTVT.

This sequence joins TRBV30 and TRBJ2-5; D is ambiguous. The CDR3 length is 11 residues. CDR1 is GTSNPN, CDR2 SVGIG, per germline (reference sequence). The germline V and J ends were trimmed by 2 bases and 3 bases, with 4 bases remaining between them. The CDR3 nucleotides read TGTGCCTGGAGTCCGAAAGAGACCCAGTACTTC. Its translation is CAWSPKETQYF.

The chain joins TRBV2 to TRBJ1-2; D is possibly TRBD1 (5 bases). This CDR3 region has 14 residues. V gave up 2 bases and J gave up 0 bases, with 7 bases separating them. Germline V CDR1 and CDR2: SNHLY, FYNNEI. The CDR3 protein is CASSEWGPNYGYTF. In DNA, the CDR3 is TGTGCCAGCAGTGAATGGGGCCCTAACTATGGCTACACCTTC. Supplemented by reference TRBV2 and TRBJ1-2, the full variable domain reads EPEVTQTPSHQVTQMGQEVILRCVPISNHLYFYWYRQILGQKVEFLVSFYNNEISEKSEIFDDQFSVERPDGSNFTLKIRSTKLEDSAMYFCASSEWGPNYGYTFGSGTRLTVV.

This clone was observed a single time. This sequence joins TRBV6-5 and TRBJ2-7; D might be TRBD2 (5 bases). Trimming stripped 2 bases from V and 0 bases from J, with 11 bases between. The CDR3 has 15 residues. CDR1 MNHEY and CDR2 SVGAGI come from the germline V gene. Written as DNA, the CDR3 is TGTGCCAGCAGTTACGCCCGGGGTAGCTCCTACGAGCAGTACTTC. Translation: CASSYARGSSYEQYF.

Only a few counts were recorded for this clone. The gene calls are TRBV18 and TRBJ2-5, with a weak D call TRBD1 (5 bases). This CDR3 comprises 14 residues. The germline V gene encodes CDR1 KGHSH and CDR2 LQKENI. The germline V and J ends were trimmed by 3 bases and 7 bases, with 15 bases remaining between them. For the CDR3, the DNA is TGTGCCAGCTCACCTGGGCAGGGCCTTAGGACCCAGTACTTC. Translated: CASSPGQGLRTQYF.

The rearrangement links TRBV19 to TRBJ1-4; D call uncertain. Germline CDR1 is LNHDA and CDR2 is SQIVND (reference sequence). The CDR3 totals 19 residues. Trimming removed 5 bases at V and 1 base at J, with 23 bases between. The CDR3 here is CASSPSHHTKEGTNEKLFF. In DNA form, the CDR3 reads TGTGCCAGTAGTCCCAGCCACCACACTAAGGAGGGAACTAATGAAAAACTGTTTTTT. The complete variable domain, with remaining parts taken from reference TRBV19 and TRBJ1-4, reads DGGITQSPKYLFRKEGQNVTLSCEQNLNHDAMYWYRQDPGQGLRLIYYSQIVNDFQKGDIAEGYSVSREKKESFPLTVTSAQKNPTAFYLCASSPSHHTKEGTNEKLFFGSGTQLSVL.

The rearrangement links TRBV12-3 or TRBV12-4 to TRBJ1-2; no reliable D call. CDR3 length equals 12 residues. Trimming stripped 2 bases from V and 8 bases from J, with 9 bases between. This CDR3 is CASSLSGSGYTF. CDR3 DNA sequence: TGTGCCAGCAGTTTAAGTGGATCGGGCTACACCTTC.

The genes are TRBV10-1 and TRBJ1-5; unclear D gene. The CDR3 contains 14 residues. The germline V and J ends were trimmed by 11 bases and 5 bases, with 19 bases remaining between them. The germline gives CDR1 WNHNN, CDR2 SYGVQD (reference sequence). CDR3 sequence (DNA): TGCGCCTACCTTATGGCGGGTCGTCATCAGCCCCAGCATTTT. Residues: CAYLMAGRHQPQHF.

This clone occurred once. The chain couples TRBV27 to TRBJ1-1; 9 bases are a match to TRBD1. CDR3 length equals 15 residues. The V gene end was trimmed by 7 bases and the J gene end by 5 bases; junction bases not matched to a gene: 11. Germline V gene lookup returns CDR1 MNHEY and CDR2 SMNVEV (reference sequence). In nucleotides, the CDR3 is TGTGCCAGCAATCGGCCGGGACAGGGTATTACTGAAGCTTTCTTT. Protein product: CASNRPGQGITEAFF.

This sequence joins TRBV13 and TRBJ1-4; D not certain. V shed 2 bases and J shed 0 bases, with 10 bases lying between them. The CDR3 is made up of 16 amino acids. The germline CDR1 and CDR2 sequences are PRHDT and FYEKMQ (reference sequence). CDR3 nucleotide sequence: TGTGCCAGCAGCTTATCTCGGACCGCAACTAATGAAAAACTGTTTTTT. It translates to CASSLSRTATNEKLFF.

In regard to this clone: Additional DNA sequences in this sample encode the identical CDR3. This sequence joins TRBV5-1 and TRBJ1-2, with D hard to call. The V end was cut by 1 base, the J end by 2 bases, with 6 bases between. CDR1 and CDR2 from the germline V gene are SGHRS and YFSETQ. This CDR3 is built from 13 residues. The CDR3: CASSLSPNYGYTF. The CDR3 DNA reads as TGCGCCAGCAGCTTGAGCCCGAACTATGGCTACACCTTC.

J is TRBJ1-1 and V is TRBV6-5; TRBD1 matches 7 bases. J was trimmed by 1 base and V by 2 bases; bases with no gene match: 1. CDR1 is MNHEY and CDR2 is SVGAGI in the germline V gene. CDR3 length equals 14 residues. Here the CDR3 DNA reads TGTGCCAGCAGTTACGACAGGGAGAACACTGAAGCTTTCTTT. It specifies CASSYDRENTEAFF.

This clone was seen only once. This chain joins TRBV19 and TRBJ1-1; TRBD1 matches at 8 bases. The germline V gene has CDR1 LNHDA and CDR2 SQIVND (reference sequence). V lost 9 bases and J lost 1; bases outside the gene matches: 10. The CDR3 is made up of 15 amino acids. CDR3 DNA sequence: TGTGCCAGCGTACCTTGGGACAGGCCGAACACTGAAGCTTTCTTT. Encoded protein: CASVPWDRPNTEAFF. The full variable domain, rest sourced from reference TRBV19 and TRBJ1-1, is DGGITQSPKYLFRKEGQNVTLSCEQNLNHDAMYWYRQDPGQGLRLIYYSQIVNDFQKGDIAEGYSVSREKKESFPLTVTSAQKNPTAFYLCASVPWDRPNTEAFFGQGTRLTVV.

V and J are TRBV9 and TRBJ1-3; weak D call: TRBD1 (5 bases). Deletions cut 4 bases from V and 4 bases from J, with 18 bases between. Germline V gene data show CDR1 as SGDLS and CDR2 as YYNGEE. The CDR3 contains 16 residues. The CDR3: CASSQHVDSAGNTIYF. In DNA form, the CDR3 reads TGTGCCAGCAGCCAACACGTTGACAGCGCCGGAAACACCATATATTTT.